The sequence of this TCR beta chain was determined in a study of CD8+ T cells in alopecia areata. Trimming pared 2 bases from V and 2 bases from J, leaving 16 bases between. The germline V gene encodes CDR1 MNHEY and CDR2 SVGAGI. The CDR3 spans 16 residues. This clone was picked up a small number of times. Reverse transcribed after extraction, RNA yielded cDNA as the sequencing template. The data were produced by immunoSEQ multiplex PCR, yet TCRdb's version contains in-frame clones alone and is incomplete. The sample yields 150,000 or so clones, about 88% seen once. The sample's treatment: oral pan-JAK inhibitor, 5-10 mg twice daily.

This receptor was obtained from a human donor with alopecia areata. Source: CD8+ T cells sorted from blood, taken at week 4, from a patient treated with tofacitinib. This chain links TRBV6-5 with TRBJ2-7; tentative D call: TRBD2 (6 bases). CDR3 in DNA: TGTGCCAGCAGTTACGAGGAGCGGGCTTTCCCCTACGAGCAGTACTTC. Encoded protein: CASSYEERAFPYEQYF.